Following are 17 T cell receptor beta chains from one sample sequenced in a study of early T cells in non-severe SARS-CoV-2 infection. Each CDR3 protein is one row after TCRdb ran MiXCR on the 5' RACE reads. The profile shows 50,000 to 60,000 distinct CDR3 sequences, around 9% of them singletons. Sequencing was done on a sample of whole blood. Every receptor here comes from an adult who was a healthcare worker with PCR-confirmed SARS-CoV-2 infection or an uninfected control (not recorded which).

The CDR3 sequence: CASRPSGNSYNEQFF. The DNA for the CDR3 is TGTGCCAGCAGGCCTAGCGGGAACTCCTACAATGAGCAGTTCTTC. The chain uses TRBV5-5 and TRBJ2-1; 9 bases line up with TRBD2. Germline lookup yields CDR1 SGHKS and CDR2 YYEKEE (reference sequence). V shed 5 bases, J shed 0 bases, and the junction held 3 bases outside the gene matches. There are 15 residues in the CDR3.

A few counts support this clonotype. The chain combines TRBV19 with TRBJ1-1, with D unresolved. Trimming pared 2 bases from V and 4 bases from J, leaving 8 bases between. Germline assignment: CDR1 LNHDA and CDR2 SQIVND (reference sequence). This CDR3 is built from 13 residues. DNA for the CDR3: TGTGCCAGTAGTATAACGGTTGTCACTGAAGCTTTCTTT. Amino acids: CASSITVVTEAFF.

This clonotype was counted a few times. The chain combines TRBV4-2 with TRBJ1-1; 7 nucleotides line up with TRBD1. V lost 1 base to trimming and J lost 2 bases; unmatched junction nucleotides: 7. The CDR3 sequence is 16 residues long. The germline V gene encodes CDR1 LGHNA and CDR2 YNFKEQ. CDR3 amino acids: CASSQAATGSNTEAFF. The CDR3 region has the DNA TGTGCCAGCAGCCAAGCTGCGACAGGGAGTAACACTGAAGCTTTCTTT.

This clonotype turned up a few times. This chain connects TRBV12-3 or TRBV12-4 to TRBJ2-5; TRBD1 might be the D (6 bases). CDR3 length: 15 residues. V was pared by 6 bases and J by 0 bases, with 14 bases between. CDR3 nucleotides: TGTGCCAGCAGGACCGGACAGACCTACCAAGAGACCCAGTACTTC. It translates to CASRTGQTYQETQYF.

This clonotype showed up just a few times. This chain connects TRBV25-1 to TRBJ1-1; D not certain. CDR3 size: 13 residues. Germline assignment: CDR1 MGHDK and CDR2 SYGVNS. The V and J ends lost 3 bases and 8 bases respectively, with 13 bases between them. CDR3: CASSERLEGEAFF. The CDR3 DNA follows: TGTGCCAGCAGTGAGAGGTTGGAGGGAGAAGCTTTCTTT.

The rearrangement links TRBV29-1 to TRBJ1-3; D gene ambiguous. The germline CDR1 and CDR2 sequences are SQVTM and ANQGSEA. The CDR3 runs 13 residues. Between the trimmed V and J ends, which lost 7 bases and 0 bases, there was a span of 10 bases. This chain's CDR3 is CSAVQSSGNTIYF. The DNA for the CDR3 is TGCAGCGCAGTACAAAGCTCTGGAAACACCATATATTTT.

This clonotype was recorded a few times. The J gene is TRBJ2-3, the V gene TRBV3-1; D ambiguous. The CDR3 spans 14 residues. Trimming removed 4 bases from V and 1 base from J, with 9 bases in between. Germline CDR1 reads LGHDT; CDR2 reads YNNKEL (reference sequence). The CDR3 protein is CASSPLKGTDTQYF. CDR3 bases: TGTGCCAGCAGCCCCCTCAAGGGCACAGATACGCAGTATTTT.

There are a few counts of this clonotype. The chain joins TRBV7-3 to TRBJ1-1; no clear D. The CDR3 length is 15 residues. V lost 5 bases to trimming and J lost 0 bases, with 13 bases between them. In germline, CDR1 is SGHTA, CDR2 FQGTGA. CDR3 sequence: CASSPVGGMNTEAFF. The CDR3 DNA reads as TGTGCCAGCAGCCCGGTTGGAGGGATGAACACTGAAGCTTTCTTT. The full variable domain, its missing parts supplied by reference TRBV7-3 and TRBJ1-1, is GAGVSQTPSNKVTEKGKYVELRCDPISGHTALYWYRQSLGQGPEFLIYFQGTGAADDSGLPNDRFFAVRPEGSVSTLKIQRTERGDSAVYLCASSPVGGMNTEAFFGQGTRLTVV.

This clonotype was counted ten times or more. The CDR3 is CAWSGRRVREKLFF. Here the CDR3 DNA reads TGTGCCTGGAGTGGGAGGAGAGTTCGGGAAAAACTGTTTTTT. The genes are TRBV30 and TRBJ1-4; D unclear. The germline V and J ends were trimmed by 1 base and 8 bases, with 14 bases remaining between them. Per the germline V gene, CDR1 is GTSNPN and CDR2 is SVGIG (reference sequence). CDR3 length equals 14 residues.

V usage is TRBV3-1 and J usage is TRBJ1-1, with no clear D. This CDR3 contains 13 residues. Germline V gives CDR1 LGHDT, CDR2 YNNKEL (reference sequence). V lost 3 bases, J lost 2 bases, and 7 bases lay in between. CDR3 in amino acids: CASSHSDNTEAFF. The CDR3 nucleotides read TGTGCCAGCAGCCATTCGGACAACACTGAAGCTTTCTTT.

This clonotype was counted only a few times. The chain couples TRBV19 to TRBJ1-2, with D possibly TRBD1 on 5 matching bases. CDR1 and CDR2 from the germline V gene are LNHDA and SQIVND (reference sequence). Between the trimmed V and J ends, which lost 3 bases and 6 bases, there was a span of 17 bases. This CDR3 is 15 amino acids long. Written as DNA, the CDR3 is TGTGCCAGTAGTATTTTAGTGCGACAGCGCGATGGCTACACCTTC. This codes for CASSILVRQRDGYTF.

In this sample, this clonotype turned up many times. This sequence joins TRBV10-1 and TRBJ2-2; 11 bases align to TRBD2. Trimming took 3 bases from V and 8 from J; bases not matched to a gene: 2. Germline V gene lookup returns CDR1 WNHNN and CDR2 SYGVQD (reference sequence). This CDR3 contains 14 residues. CDR3: CASSELAGAGELFF. The CDR3 nucleotides are TGCGCCAGCAGTGAACTAGCGGGGGCAGGGGAGCTGTTTTTT.

The rearrangement uses TRBV11-1 and TRBJ2-5; D ambiguous. This CDR3 is built from 13 residues. Trimming left V 4 bases short and J 4 bases short, with 10 bases between. Per germline, CDR1 SGHAT and CDR2 FQDESV (reference sequence). The CDR3 coding sequence is TGTGCCAGCAGCTACGGACCGCTAGAGACCCAGTACTTC. Translating it yields CASSYGPLETQYF.

The chain uses TRBV20-1 and TRBJ1-5; D not resolved. The CDR3 loop spans 12 amino acids. CDR1 is DFQATT and CDR2 is SNEGSKA in the germline V gene (reference sequence). Trimming took off 0 bases at V and 4 bases at J, with 4 bases between the two ends. CDR3 in amino acids: CSAREPNQPQHF. The CDR3 region has the DNA TGCAGTGCTAGAGAGCCTAATCAGCCCCAGCATTTT.

In this sample, this clonotype turned up many times. The rearrangement uses TRBV6-2 or TRBV6-3 and TRBJ1-5, with 9 bases aligning to TRBD1. V lost 5 bases and J lost 6; bases outside the gene matches: 2. This CDR3 has 13 residues. CDR1 and CDR2 (germline): MNHEY, SVGEGT. The CDR3 protein is CASSGDRVQPQHF. The CDR3 nucleotides are TGTGCCAGCAGTGGGGACAGGGTTCAGCCCCAGCATTTT.

This clonotype was detected many times. This chain connects TRBV11-2 to TRBJ2-1; no clear D gene. The CDR3 length is 11 residues. Germline CDR1 and CDR2: SGHAT and FQNNGV. Between the trimmed V and J ends, which lost 10 bases and 4 bases, there was a span of 8 bases. CDR3 sequence: CATALYNEQFF. CDR3 sequence (DNA): TGTGCCACCGCCCTTTACAATGAGCAGTTCTTC.

This chain joins TRBV12-3 or TRBV12-4 and TRBJ1-3, with no clear D. Trimming left V 3 bases short and J 1 base short, with 7 bases between. This CDR3 is 14 amino acids long. The CDR3 loop is CASSLSGSGNTIYF. The DNA of the CDR3 is TGTGCCAGCAGTTTGAGCGGATCTGGAAACACCATATATTTT.